Below, 28 T cell receptor beta chains from the same sample are listed, as sequenced in a study of CD8+CD57+ T cells in acquired aplastic anemia. For CDR3 and TCR beta VDJ profiling, genomic DNA was the template used. MiXCR was run by TCRdb on the reads, yielding one entry per CDR3 protein. The data show about 120,000 distinct CDR3 sequences, 55% to 60% seen once. Selection for sequencing was limited to patients who had shown CD8+CD57+ cell expansion by flow cytometry. Input material: sorted CD4+, CD8+, or CD8+CD57+ T cells (not recorded which) from PBMCs. The receptors were gathered from a human donor with aplastic anemia.

The J gene is TRBJ2-1, the V gene TRBV15; 9 nucleotides align to TRBD1. Germline CDR1 LNHNV, CDR2 YYDKDF (reference sequence). The V segment lost 6 bases and the J segment 3 bases; nucleotides outside the gene matches: 6. The CDR3 loop spans 15 amino acids. The CDR3 loop reads CATRGPGQGYNEQFF. CDR3 coding DNA: TGTGCCACCAGGGGACCGGGACAGGGCTACAATGAGCAGTTCTTC.

The rearrangement links TRBV11-1 to TRBJ1-6, with TRBD1 matching 11 bases. V gave up 5 bases and J gave up 7 bases; unmatched junction bases: 16. The CDR3 is 19 residues long. Germline V gene lookup returns CDR1 SGHAT and CDR2 FQDESV (reference sequence). In DNA, the CDR3 is TGTGCCAGCAGCCCAGGCAGTGCGCATGGACAGGGGGCAAATTCACCCCTCCACTTT. As protein: CASSPGSAHGQGANSPLHF. Full variable domain (rest looked up from reference TRBV11-1 and TRBJ1-6): EAEVAQSPRYKITEKSQAVAFWCDPISGHATLYWYRQILGQGPELLVQFQDESVVDDSQLPKDRFSAERLKGVDSTLKIQPAELGDSAMYLCASSPGSAHGQGANSPLHFGNGTRLTVT.

This clonotype has more than one count but fewer than ten. The V call is TRBV7-3, the J call TRBJ2-6; D remains unclear. Germline V gene lookup returns CDR1 SGHTA and CDR2 FQGTGA. There are 13 residues in the CDR3. V lost 2 bases to trimming and J lost 3 bases, with 2 bases between them. The CDR3 DNA follows: TGTGCCAGCAGCTTACTTGGGGCCAACGTCCTGACTTTC. Translated: CASSLLGANVLTF.

The chain joins TRBV29-1 to TRBJ1-4; unclear D gene. From germline, CDR1 is SQVTM and CDR2 ANQGSEA. Trimming took off 6 bases at V and 3 bases at J, with 11 bases between the two ends. This CDR3 comprises 13 residues. CDR3 sequence: CSVKREANEKLFF. DNA of the CDR3: TGCAGCGTGAAGCGAGAGGCTAATGAAAAACTGTTTTTT.

This clonotype has at least ten counts. This sequence joins TRBV9 and TRBJ2-1; TRBD2 matches at 9 bases. Trimming took 0 bases from V and 9 from J; bases not matched to a gene: 7. Per germline, CDR1 SGDLS and CDR2 YYNGEE. There are 15 residues in the CDR3. CDR3 in DNA: TGTGCCAGCAGCGTAGCGGCGGGGGGGATGGGTGAGCAGTTCTTC. Translation: CASSVAAGGMGEQFF. Full variable domain (rest looked up from reference TRBV9 and TRBJ2-1): DSGVTQTPKHLITATGQRVTLRCSPRSGDLSVYWYQQSLDQGLQFLIQYYNGEERAKGNILERFSAQQFPDLHSELNLSSLELGDSALYFCASSVAAGGMGEQFFGPGTRLTVL.

V usage is TRBV2 and J usage is TRBJ1-1; D call uncertain. V lost 3 bases and J lost 2, with 10 bases in between. Germline V gene lookup returns CDR1 SNHLY and CDR2 FYNNEI. The CDR3 runs 14 residues. CDR3 DNA sequence: TGTGCCAGCAGTGACATCTGGGGTAACACTGAAGCTTTCTTT. Translation gives CASSDIWGNTEAFF.

The chain combines TRBV7-2 with TRBJ2-2; D remains unclear. The V end was cut by 2 bases, the J end by 1 base, with 8 bases between. Looked up from germline, CDR1 is SGHTA and CDR2 is FQGNSA. The CDR3 runs to 15 residues. CDR3 loop: CASSLLGRNTGELFF. The CDR3 bases are TGTGCCAGCAGCTTACTAGGAAGGAACACCGGGGAGCTGTTTTTT.

In this sample, this clonotype turned up many times. V and J are TRBV7-9 and TRBJ2-2; TRBD1 might be the D (5 bases). V lost 2 bases, J lost 2 bases, and 9 bases lay in between. CDR1 and CDR2 (germline): SEHNR, FQNEAQ (reference sequence). The CDR3 contains 15 residues. CDR3 in amino acids: CASSLLGLNTGELFF. DNA of the CDR3: TGTGCCAGCAGCTTACTGGGGCTCAACACCGGGGAGCTGTTTTTT.

V is TRBV2 and J is TRBJ1-1; no firm D call. Trimming removed 7 bases from V and 1 base from J, with 10 bases in between. Looked up from germline, CDR1 is SNHLY and CDR2 is FYNNEI. The CDR3 sequence is 13 residues long. The CDR3 region is CASIPETNTEAFF. CDR3 coding DNA: TGTGCCAGCATCCCCGAAACGAACACTGAAGCTTTCTTT.

This clonotype turned up a few times. The chain uses TRBV24-1 and TRBJ1-5, with TRBD1 matching 7 bases. The CDR3 consists of 15 residues. CDR1 and CDR2 (germline): KGHDR, SFDVKD. V gave up 8 bases and J gave up 6 bases; unmatched junction bases: 12. This CDR3 reads CATTNRQGRGQPQHF. CDR3 DNA sequence: TGTGCCACCACCAACCGACAGGGAAGGGGTCAGCCCCAGCATTTT.

This clonotype has just one count. The J gene is TRBJ1-6, the V gene TRBV16; weak D call: TRBD1 (5 bases). Trimming left V 2 bases short and J 6 bases short, with 11 bases between. The germline gives CDR1 KGHSY, CDR2 FQNENV. This CDR3 is 15 amino acids long. DNA of the CDR3: TGTGCCAGCAGCCAAGCGTTGGGGGGTAATTCACCCCTCCACTTT. Translation: CASSQALGGNSPLHF.

This clonotype appeared a few times. At one end the junction does not follow the germline gene, possibly because of a read error. The chain combines TRBV7-3 with TRBJ2-2; D is possibly TRBD2 (5 bases). The CDR3 sequence is 14 residues long. Germline-derived CDR1 and CDR2 are SGHTA and FQGTGA. CDR3 DNA: TGTGCCAGCAGCTTAACTCTAGGAAACGGGGAGCCGTTTTTT. Amino acids: CASSLTLGNGEPFF.

This clonotype has only a few counts. The rearrangement uses TRBV5-4 and TRBJ2-7; D ambiguous. The CDR3 consists of 11 residues. Germline V gene sequence: CDR1 SGHNT, CDR2 YYREEE (reference sequence). Trimming removed 4 bases at V and 7 bases at J, with 9 bases between. DNA of the CDR3: TGTGCCAGCAGCGCACATCATGAGCAGTACTTC. The encoded protein is CASSAHHEQYF.

J is TRBJ2-2 and V is TRBV24-1; 8 bases agree with TRBD2. After removal of 8 bases from V and 5 bases from J, the junction contained 9 bases not matched to a gene. The germline gives CDR1 KGHDR, CDR2 SFDVKD. This CDR3 is built from 15 residues. The CDR3 protein is CATMPGGARTGELFF. The CDR3 bases are TGTGCCACCATGCCGGGGGGGGCGCGTACCGGGGAGCTGTTTTTT.

Only one count was recorded for this clonotype. This chain links TRBV6-6 with TRBJ1-4, with unresolved D. The CDR3 length is 11 residues. The V end was cut by 8 bases, the J end by 8 bases, with 9 bases between. The germline gives CDR1 MNHNY, CDR2 SVGAGI (reference sequence). The chain's CDR3 is CASVSGEKLFF. In nucleotides, the CDR3 is TGTGCCAGCGTGTCGGGGGAAAAACTGTTTTTT.

The chain recombines TRBV19 with TRBJ1-4; D perhaps matches TRBD1 (6 bases). From germline, CDR1 is LNHDA and CDR2 SQIVND (reference sequence). The CDR3 runs 14 residues. V was shortened by 3 bases and J by 8 bases, with 13 bases between the two germline ends. Here the CDR3 DNA reads TGTGCCAGTAGTATTATAGGACAGAAGGAAAAACTGTTTTTT. As protein: CASSIIGQKEKLFF.

V gene TRBV19 combines with J gene TRBJ1-3; D uncertain. CDR3 length: 11 amino acids. Germline V gene data show CDR1 as LNHDA and CDR2 as SQIVND (reference sequence). The V and J ends lost 10 bases and 5 bases respectively, with 9 bases between them. CDR3 nucleotide sequence: TGTGCCATCAGTACCCGAAACACCATATATTTT. It translates to CAISTRNTIYF.

This chain links TRBV13 with TRBJ1-6; D is possibly TRBD1 (5 bases). The CDR3 runs to 16 residues. Germline-derived CDR1 and CDR2 are PRHDT and FYEKMQ (reference sequence). V lost 2 bases and J 4 bases, leaving 12 bases between the germline ends. CDR3 DNA sequence: TGTGCCAGCAGCTTACAGGGCGAGCCTTATAATTCACCCCTCCACTTT. It codes for CASSLQGEPYNSPLHF.

This sequence joins TRBV10-1 and TRBJ2-2, with TRBD2 matching 11 bases. The CDR3 is 18 residues long. Germline values: CDR1 WNHNN, CDR2 SYGVQD (reference sequence). Unmatched junction bases numbered 5, after V lost 2 bases and J lost 0 bases. In DNA, the CDR3 is TGCGCCAGCAGTGAGGGACTAGCGGGTAGCTCGAACACCGGGGAGCTGTTTTTT. Translating gives CASSEGLAGSSNTGELFF.

This clonotype has a handful of counts. V gene TRBV19 combines with J gene TRBJ1-1; D is possibly TRBD1 (6 bases). The V end lost 6 bases, the J end lost 5 bases, and 13 bases lay between the germline ends. Germline loops: CDR1 LNHDA, CDR2 SQIVND (reference sequence). CDR3 length: 13 residues. CDR3: CASRISGATEAFF. The CDR3 nucleotides read TGTGCCAGTAGGATCTCAGGGGCTACTGAAGCTTTCTTT.

The chain employs TRBV2 and TRBJ1-5, with no clear D. The CDR3 sequence is 14 residues long. Germline V gene data show CDR1 as SNHLY and CDR2 as FYNNEI. The ends were cut back, 3 bases at V and 3 bases at J, with 9 bases in the middle. The CDR3 region has the DNA TGTGCCAGCAGTGACAGGATCTTCAATCAGCCCCAGCATTTT. This translates into CASSDRIFNQPQHF.

V and J are TRBV12-3 or TRBV12-4 and TRBJ1-1, with D hard to call. V was trimmed by 3 bases and J by 1 base, leaving 12 bases between them. The CDR3 spans 15 residues. The CDR3 loop reads CASSFSSGKNTEAFF. DNA for the CDR3: TGTGCCAGCAGTTTTTCTTCGGGTAAGAACACTGAAGCTTTCTTT.

Only one count was recorded for this clonotype. The rearrangement uses TRBV24-1 and TRBJ1-2; D remains ambiguous. CDR1 is KGHDR and CDR2 is SFDVKD in the germline V gene. The CDR3 is 12 residues long. V lost 1 base to trimming and J lost 5 bases, with 4 bases between them. CDR3 in amino acids: CATSDFRYGYTF. CDR3 nucleotides: TGTGCCACCAGTGATTTTAGGTATGGCTACACCTTC.

This rearrangement joins TRBV2 to TRBJ1-2, with D unresolved. The CDR3 loop spans 17 amino acids. Trimming cost V 5 bases and J 4 bases, with 23 bases left between them. CDR1 is SNHLY and CDR2 is FYNNEI in the germline V gene. Here the CDR3 DNA reads TGTGCCAGCAGTTTAATCCCGGGGAGTGGCCTGTTCTATGGCTACACCTTC. Translation: CASSLIPGSGLFYGYTF.

This clonotype was picked up one time. Relative to the germline gene, one junction end is altered; a read error may explain this. The gene calls are TRBV10-3 and TRBJ2-5, with 9 nucleotides matching TRBD1. The CDR3 runs 15 residues. In germline, CDR1 is ENHRY, CDR2 SYGVKD. In DNA form, the CDR3 reads TGTGCCAGCAGTGAAGCCACAGGGGGCCGGGAGACCCAGTACTTC. Amino acid sequence: CASSEATGGRETQYF.

This clonotype was observed once. A much more abundant neighbour one base away suggests this may be a read error. This chain links TRBV11-2 with TRBJ1-2; D ambiguous. Germline lookup yields CDR1 SGHAT and CDR2 FQNNGV. V gave up 5 bases and J gave up 1 base, with 14 bases separating them. The length of the CDR3 is 15 residues. DNA for the CDR3: TGTGCCAGCAGCACCCCCCTCCTGGGTAACTATGGCTACACCTTC. It codes for CASSTPLLGNYGYTF. Full variable domain (remainder filled in from reference TRBV11-2 and TRBJ1-2): EAGVAQSPRYKIIEKRQSVAFWCNPISGHATLYWYQQILGQGPKLLIQFQNNGVVDDSQLPKDRFSAERLKGVDSTLKIQPAKLEDSAVYLCASSTPLLGNYGYTFGSGTRLTVV.

In its sample, this clonotype was seen many times. This rearrangement joins TRBV5-4 to TRBJ2-7; no firm D call. Germline assignment: CDR1 SGHNT and CDR2 YYREEE (reference sequence). Between the trimmed V and J ends, which lost 3 bases and 2 bases, there was a span of 12 bases. The CDR3 length is 14 residues. The DNA of the CDR3 is TGTGCCAGCAGCTCCTCAGGTCCTACCTACGAGCAGTACTTC. It specifies CASSSSGPTYEQYF.

This clonotype occurred many times. The chain recombines TRBV19 with TRBJ2-1; either TRBD1 or TRBD2 may fit D (5 bases each). Germline V gene sequence: CDR1 LNHDA, CDR2 SQIVND (reference sequence). The CDR3 consists of 17 residues. The germline V and J ends were trimmed by 4 bases and 0 bases, with 16 bases remaining between them. CDR3 DNA sequence: TGTGCCAGTAGTACTAGGGACGGATCTAGCTCCTACAATGAGCAGTTCTTC. This sequence encodes CASSTRDGSSSYNEQFF.